This is a list of T cell receptor beta chains from one sample in a study of blood T cell repertoires in COVID-19. Sequencing was performed with immunoSEQ multiplex PCR; in TCRdb, only in-frame clones are kept and a portion is missing. The data hold about 280,000 clones, with about nine tenths observed a single time. Specimen: peripheral blood. The receptors were sampled from a woman in her twenties or thirties with COVID-19, enrolled during active disease. The CDR3 runs from the conserved cysteine through the conserved F or W. A D gene is named only where the DNA matches it firmly. Size values are once, few and many counts, or a class for expanded clones, and some rows have none.

j_call v_call d_call clone_size cdr3_nt cdr3_aa
TRBJ2-4 TRBV5-6 TRBD1 NA TGTGCCAGCGGGACAGGGCTAGCCAAAAACATTCAGTACTTC CASGTGLAKNIQYF
TRBJ1-4 TRBV18 NA few TGTGCCAGCTCACCGGGGGCCGCTAATGAAAAACTGTTTTTT CASSPGAANEKLFF
TRBJ2-1 TRBV5-1 TRBD1 NA TGCGCCAGCACCCCCGGGACAGACCTTTACAATGAGCAGTTCTTC CASTPGTDLYNEQFF
TRBJ2-7 TRBV3-1/TRBV3-2 TRBD2 NA TGTGCCAGCAGCCAAGAAATGGGGACTAGCGGGAGAAATCAGTACTTC CASSQEMGTSGRNQYF
TRBJ2-1 TRBV19 NA NA TGTGCCAGTAGTATCGGGGCAGGGGCGGGCAATGAGCAGTTCTTC CASSIGAGAGNEQFF
TRBJ2-2 TRBV7-9 TRBD1 NA TGTGCCAGCAGCTCACGACAGGGGGACACCGGGGAGCTGTTTTTT CASSSRQGDTGELFF
TRBJ1-4 TRBV27 TRBD1 NA TGTGCCAGCAGTCTCGGGACAGGGGCAGGGGAAAAACTGTTTTTT CASSLGTGAGEKLFF
TRBJ2-6 TRBV19 TRBD1 NA TGTGCCAGTACCAATCAAGGACAGGGCCGTGGCTGGGCCAACGTCCTGACTTTC CASTNQGQGRGWANVLTF
TRBJ2-7 TRBV6-6 NA NA TGTGCCAGCCTGTGGTCGCGGGTTTACGAGCAGTACTTC CASLWSRVYEQYF
TRBJ1-6 TRBV24-1 NA NA TGTGCCACACAGAGGGCGACAAATTCACCCCTCCACTTT CATQRATNSPLHF
TRBJ2-2 TRBV5-1 NA NA TGCGCCAGCGGCCGGGTGACGAACACCGGGGAGCTGTTTTTT CASGRVTNTGELFF
TRBJ2-5 TRBV4-2 NA once TGTGCCAGCAGCCAAGGTCGCAGTCGAGAGACCCAGTACTTC CASSQGRSRETQYF
TRBJ2-3 TRBV7-2 NA NA TGTGCCAGCAGCCCTAGAGCGGATACGCAGTATTTT CASSPRADTQYF
TRBJ2-1 TRBV3-1/TRBV3-2 TRBD2 NA TGTGCCAGCAGCCAGGGGACTAGCGGGAGCTGGGGCAATGAGCAGTTCTTC CASSQGTSGSWGNEQFF
TRBJ2-7 TRBV10-1 TRBD2 once TGCGCCAGCAGCCGAGGACTAGCGAGGTACGAGCAGTACTTC CASSRGLARYEQYF
TRBJ2-5 TRBV4-1 TRBD2 once TGCGCCAGCAGCCGAGGACTAGCGGAGGAGACCCAGTACTTC CASSRGLAEETQYF
TRBJ2-5 TRBV20-1 TRBD2 NA TGCAGTGCTAGTTATACTAGCGGGATGTCGGGGGAGACCCAGTACTTC CSASYTSGMSGETQYF
TRBJ1-6 TRBV7-2 NA NA TGTGCCAGCAGCTTAACTAACCGGCCAGTTTCACCCCTCCACTTT CASSLTNRPVSPLHF
TRBJ1-2 TRBV2 NA NA TGTGCCAGCAGCCAATACAAGGACAGCTCGCCCCCCTATGGCTACACCTTC CASSQYKDSSPPYGYTF
TRBJ1-4 TRBV30 TRBD1 NA TGTGCCTGGAGTGCTGACAGGGGGTTTAGCGAAAAACTGTTTTTT CAWSADRGFSEKLFF
TRBJ2-5 TRBV2 NA few TGTGCCAGTTGTTATTCCCAAGAGACCCAGTACTTC CASCYSQETQYF
TRBJ2-6 TRBV5-1 TRBD2 NA TGCGCCAGCAGCTTGGAACTAGCGGGAGGCATCTCTGGGGCCAACGTCCTGACTTTC CASSLELAGGISGANVLTF
TRBJ2-7 TRBV29-1 TRBD2 few TGCAGCGTCCTGTTGGAGCGGGATTACTCCTACGAGCAGTACTTC CSVLLERDYSYEQYF
TRBJ2-2 TRBV24-1 NA few TGTGCCACCAGTGATTTGACAGATTCCGGGGAGCTGTTTTTT CATSDLTDSGELFF
TRBJ2-1 TRBV10-3 TRBD1 NA TGTGCCATCAGTGAGCGGGGAGGAGGGACAGGGAGCAATGAGCAGTTCTTC CAISERGGGTGSNEQFF
TRBJ1-5 TRBV3-1/TRBV3-2 NA NA TGTGCCAGCAGCCAGCCGCTACGATATTACAGGTATAGCAATCAGCCCCAGCATTTT CASSQPLRYYRYSNQPQHF
TRBJ2-3 TRBV24-1 TRBD1 NA TGTGCCGCGTCCAGGGGGGATACGCAGTATTTT CAASRGDTQYF
TRBJ1-1 TRBV14 TRBD1 NA TGTGCCAGCAGCCGAGAGAGTAGGGGGCTTGAAGCTTTCTTT CASSRESRGLEAFF
TRBJ1-2 TRBV27 TRBD1 NA TGTGCCAGCCGCCGGCAGGGGGGATACCCGCCCGGGGGCTACACCTTC CASRRQGGYPPGGYTF
TRBJ2-3 TRBV6-1 TRBD2 few TGTGCCAGCAGTGCCTGGACTAGCGGGAGGTTGAATACGCAGTATTTT CASSAWTSGRLNTQYF